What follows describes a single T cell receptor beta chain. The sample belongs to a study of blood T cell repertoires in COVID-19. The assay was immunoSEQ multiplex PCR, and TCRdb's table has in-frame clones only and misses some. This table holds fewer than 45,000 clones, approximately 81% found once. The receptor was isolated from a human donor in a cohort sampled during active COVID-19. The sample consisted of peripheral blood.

The CDR3 sequence is CASGLPLAGTGAIGGYTF. DNA of the CDR3: TGTGCTAGTGGTTTGCCCCTAGCAGGGACAGGGGCAATTGGAGGCTACACCTTC. The chain combines TRBV12-5 with TRBJ1-2; TRBD1 aligns across 10 bases. Germline CDR1 LGHNT, CDR2 FRNRAP. V shed 2 bases and J 8 bases; nucleotides not matched to a gene: 17. The CDR3 contains 18 residues.